The sequence of this T cell receptor (beta chain) was determined in a study of blood T cell repertoires in COVID-19. Across the whole study: The origin of the acute and convalescent COVID-19 samples was the United States, Italy and Spain.

Participants came from fewer than 25 US areas, aged roughly 18 to 89 years. Original processing notes: Estimation of nucleated cell counts was performed using reference gene primer amplification. The table came from immunoSEQ multiplex PCR; TCRdb's copy has only in-frame clones and leaves some out. V and J calls and clone size are those listed in that table; D and trimming were worked out from the DNA. The repertoire holds 450,000 to 500,000 clones, with 87% as singletons. The origin of this receptor is a woman in her late teens or twenties who had recovered from COVID-19. Input material: PBMCs or T cells enriched from blood (not recorded which).

CDR3 sequence reads: CAWGGSYNEQFF. The CDR3, as DNA: TGTGCCTGGGGCGGCTCCTACAATGAGCAGTTCTTC. This chain links TRBV30 with TRBJ2-1; D gene uncertain. The CDR3 length is 12 residues. CDR1 is GTSNPN and CDR2 is SVGIG in the germline V gene (reference sequence). With 5 bases removed from V and 0 bases from J, the gap between germline ends came to 5 bases.